These 25 T cell receptor beta chains came from one sample sequenced in a study of CD8+ T cells in alopecia areata. The treatment here: oral pan-JAK inhibitor, 5-10 mg twice daily. The authors extracted RNA and reverse transcribed it into cDNA as the sequencing template. Sequencing used immunoSEQ multiplex PCR; TCRdb keeps in-frame clones, though not all of them. Of under 350,000 clones detected, roughly 60% appear once; the ten largest clones hold approximately 1.7%. The sample in question was CD4+ T cells sorted from blood, obtained at week 24, from a patient treated with tofacitinib. These receptors were obtained from a human donor with alopecia areata.

This CDR3 reads CSAFYGRNIQYF. In nucleotides, the CDR3 is TGCAGCGCCTTTTACGGTAGAAACATTCAGTACTTC. The chain links TRBV29-1 to TRBJ2-4; no clear D. Per the germline V gene, CDR1 is SQVTM and CDR2 is ANQGSEA. V was shortened by 7 bases and J by 6 bases, with 13 bases between the two germline ends. The CDR3 has 12 amino acids.

This chain connects TRBV27 to TRBJ2-5, with no clear D. The ends were cut back, 7 bases at V and 7 bases at J, with 22 bases in the middle. Germline-derived CDR1 and CDR2 are MNHEY and SMNVEV (reference sequence). This CDR3 has 15 residues. CDR3 coding DNA: TGTGCCAGCACCCGGGCGCCTCAAGGCCTCGGGACCCAGTACTTC. Translating gives CASTRAPQGLGTQYF.

This clone was detected a few times. The genes are TRBV5-1 and TRBJ2-7, with D perhaps matching TRBD1 or TRBD2 (5 bases each). Deletions cut 3 bases from V and 2 bases from J, with 9 bases between. Germline-derived CDR1 and CDR2 are SGHRS and YFSETQ. This CDR3 is 13 amino acids long. The CDR3 loop is CASSWDDPYEQYF. The CDR3 DNA follows: TGCGCCAGCAGCTGGGACGATCCCTACGAGCAGTACTTC.

V usage is TRBV5-6 and J usage is TRBJ2-2, with D hard to call. The CDR3 runs 16 residues. Germline CDR1 and CDR2: SGHDT and YYEEEE. Trimming took off 4 bases at V and 5 bases at J, with 18 bases between the two ends. The CDR3 is CASSPTIRSRTGELFF. The DNA of the CDR3 is TGTGCCAGCAGCCCTACGATTCGTTCCCGTACCGGGGAGCTGTTTTTT. The entire variable domain, with the rest obtained from reference TRBV5-6 and TRBJ2-2, is as follows: DAGVTQSPTHLIKTRGQQVTLRCSPKSGHDTVSWYQQALGQGPQFIFQYYEEEERQRGNFPDRFSGHQFPNYSSELNVNALLLGDSALYLCASSPTIRSRTGELFFGEGSRLTVL.

This chain connects TRBV30 to TRBJ1-2, with TRBD1 identical over 9 bases. The CDR3 runs to 14 residues. From germline, CDR1 is GTSNPN and CDR2 SVGIG (reference sequence). V was pared by 2 bases and J by 8 bases, with 9 bases of the junction left unmatched. The CDR3 loop reads CAWSRDRALRGYTF. CDR3 DNA sequence: TGTGCCTGGAGTAGGGACAGGGCGTTAAGAGGCTACACCTTC.

This chain links TRBV5-4 with TRBJ2-6; D not resolved. CDR1 is SGHNT and CDR2 is YYREEE in the germline V gene (reference sequence). V shed 4 bases and J shed 4 bases, with 18 bases lying between them. The CDR3 loop spans 17 amino acids. CDR3 sequence reads: CASSGALSARGANVLTF. The CDR3 DNA follows: TGTGCCAGCAGCGGTGCTTTGTCGGCGCGAGGGGCCAACGTCCTGACTTTC.

The chain is built from TRBV30 and TRBJ1-1; D might be TRBD1 (6 bases). The V gene lost 7 bases and the J gene lost 2 bases, with 11 bases spanning the gap. This CDR3 spans 12 amino acids. Germline V gene sequence: CDR1 GTSNPN, CDR2 SVGIG (reference sequence). CDR3 DNA sequence: TGTGCCTCGCTACAGGGAAACACTGAAGCTTTCTTT. Its translation: CASLQGNTEAFF. Drawing the rest from reference TRBV30 and TRBJ1-1, the complete variable domain is SQTIHQWPATLVQPVGSPLSLECTVEGTSNPNLYWYRQAAGRGLQLLFYSVGIGQISSEVPQNLSASRPQDRQFILSSKKLLLSDSGFYLCASLQGNTEAFFGQGTRLTVV.

V gene TRBV29-1 combines with J gene TRBJ2-3, with unresolved D. With 7 bases removed from V and 2 bases from J, the gap between germline ends came to 13 bases. The germline CDR1 and CDR2 sequences are SQVTM and ANQGSEA. The CDR3 runs to 13 residues. In nucleotides, the CDR3 is TGCAGCGACCAACCCTCGTACACAGATACGCAGTATTTT. Translating gives CSDQPSYTDTQYF.

The rearrangement links TRBV30 to TRBJ1-2; D is unclear. Trimming shortened V by 1 base and J by 10 bases, and 7 bases separated the two germline ends. CDR1 GTSNPN and CDR2 SVGIG come from the germline V gene (reference sequence). The CDR3 is 10 residues long. Written as DNA, the CDR3 is TGTGCCTGGAGTGGGGCCACCTACACCTTC. Its protein product is CAWSGATYTF.

This clone was recorded once. The chain recombines TRBV29-1 with TRBJ2-2, with D maybe TRBD2 (6 bases). The CDR3 is 15 amino acids. The germline V gene has CDR1 SQVTM and CDR2 ANQGSEA. The ends were cut back, 4 bases at V and 4 bases at J, with 16 bases in the middle. This CDR3 is CSVGTPTGVTGELFF. The DNA for the CDR3 is TGCAGCGTTGGGACCCCAACGGGGGTCACCGGGGAGCTGTTTTTT.

The chain carries TRBV4-1 and TRBJ1-2, with 8 nucleotides matching TRBD1. CDR1 is MGHRA, CDR2 YSYEKL, per germline. The CDR3 totals 18 residues. The V and J ends lost 1 base and 4 bases, in that order; junction bases with no gene match: 14. CDR3 amino acids: CASSQVGTGLGSTYGYTF. Written as DNA, the CDR3 is TGCGCCAGCAGCCAAGTAGGGACAGGCCTCGGATCAACCTATGGCTACACCTTC.

This clone came up a few times. The chain joins TRBV28 to TRBJ1-3, with D maybe TRBD1 (5 bases). CDR3 length: 15 amino acids. Germline values: CDR1 MDHEN, CDR2 SYDVKM. Trimming cost V 6 bases and J 9 bases, with 21 bases left between them. For the CDR3, the DNA is TGTGCCAGCAGCTCCCTCCGGGGCCTGGGGAGCACCATATATTTT. It translates to CASSSLRGLGSTIYF.

This clone has only a few counts. The CDR3 loop reads CASSLRNTGELFF. CDR3 nucleotide sequence: TGTGCCAGCAGCCTCAGGAACACCGGGGAGCTGTTTTTT. The chain couples TRBV7-9 to TRBJ2-2; D not resolved. Germline CDR1 reads SEHNR; CDR2 reads FQNEAQ (reference sequence). CDR3 length: 13 amino acids. Trimming left V 5 bases short and J 1 base short, with 5 bases between.

The chain recombines TRBV29-1 with TRBJ2-7; TRBD1 matches at 7 bases. The CDR3 is 15 residues long. Germline lookup yields CDR1 SQVTM and CDR2 ANQGSEA. V shed 0 bases, J shed 2 bases, and the junction held 7 bases outside the gene matches. CDR3 DNA: TGCAGCGTTGAAGATCGTCTACAGGGGACCTACGAGCAGTACTTC. It yields the protein CSVEDRLQGTYEQYF.

The rearrangement uses TRBV6-6 and TRBJ2-7; 7 bases match TRBD1. This CDR3 is built from 14 residues. Germline-derived CDR1 and CDR2 are MNHNY and SVGAGI (reference sequence). Trimming at V came to 5 bases and at J to 12 bases, leaving 16 bases not matched to a gene. The CDR3 coding sequence is TGTGCCAGCAGTCCCGGGACAGCCGAGATTAAGTTGTACTTC. Translation: CASSPGTAEIKLYF.

This chain uses TRBV28 with TRBJ2-5; TRBD2 matches 11 bases. CDR1 is MDHEN, CDR2 SYDVKM, per germline. The CDR3 contains 16 residues. J gave up 1 base and V 4 bases, and 5 bases lay outside the gene matches. CDR3 region: CASSSTSGAVQETQYF. The CDR3, as DNA: TGTGCCAGCAGTTCGACTAGCGGGGCTGTCCAAGAGACCCAGTACTTC.

This CDR3 reads CASSARTSGSTQYF. CDR3 bases: TGTGCCAGCAGCGCCAGGACTAGCGGGAGTACGCAGTATTTT. The chain has TRBV9 and TRBJ2-3; 13 bases agree with TRBD2. Losses at the gene ends were 3 bases for V and 8 bases for J; bases not matched to a gene: 3. Germline CDR1 SGDLS, CDR2 YYNGEE. CDR3 length equals 14 residues.

The J gene is TRBJ1-5, the V gene TRBV30; no clear D gene. V was clipped by 0 bases and J by 6 bases, with 6 bases between them. The CDR3 is 12 residues long. The germline CDR1 and CDR2 sequences are GTSNPN and SVGIG (reference sequence). The CDR3 loop reads CAWSVSVQPQHF. The CDR3 region has the DNA TGTGCCTGGAGTGTATCGGTTCAGCCCCAGCATTTT.

This clone was seen only a few times. The gene calls are TRBV4-3 and TRBJ2-7; D unresolved. The CDR3 consists of 14 residues. Germline values: CDR1 LGHNA, CDR2 YSLEER. Trimming left V 3 bases short and J 1 base short, with 10 bases between. The CDR3 coding sequence is TGCGCCAGCAGCCAGCAGGAAGCTTCCTACGAGCAGTACTTC. Translating it yields CASSQQEASYEQYF.

This clone was found a few times. The chain couples TRBV29-1 to TRBJ1-1; D is undetermined. The CDR3 has 12 amino acids. Germline loops: CDR1 SQVTM, CDR2 ANQGSEA. V lost 4 bases and J lost 1, with 7 bases in between. The CDR3: CSVVGWNTEAFF. Here the CDR3 DNA reads TGCAGCGTTGTAGGGTGGAACACTGAAGCTTTCTTT.

This clone has more than one count but fewer than ten. The chain employs TRBV5-1 and TRBJ2-2; no clear D. V lost 5 bases, J lost 0 bases, and 11 bases lay in between. This CDR3 is 15 amino acids long. The V gene's germline CDR1 is SGHRS and CDR2 YFSETQ. CDR3 in amino acids: CASSQQTSNTGELFF. The DNA of the CDR3 is TGCGCCAGCAGTCAGCAGACTTCGAACACCGGGGAGCTGTTTTTT. Supplemented by reference TRBV5-1 and TRBJ2-2, the full variable domain reads KAGVTQTPRYLIKTRGQQVTLSCSPISGHRSVSWYQQTPGQGLQFLFEYFSETQRNKGNFPGRFSGRQFSNSRSEMNVSTLELGDSALYLCASSQQTSNTGELFFGEGSRLTVL.

The genes are TRBV29-1 and TRBJ1-1; 9 nucleotides line up with TRBD1. CDR3 length: 14 amino acids. Per germline, CDR1 SQVTM and CDR2 ANQGSEA. With V trimmed by 5 bases and J by 1 base, 5 bases remained unmatched. CDR3 protein: CSVTRQGGNTEAFF. Here the CDR3 DNA reads TGCAGCGTTACACGACAGGGGGGGAACACTGAAGCTTTCTTT.

The genes are TRBV7-9 and TRBJ2-7; D is ambiguous. Trimming left V 3 bases short and J 0 bases short, with 9 bases between. The CDR3 runs 14 residues. Germline loops: CDR1 SEHNR, CDR2 FQNEAQ (reference sequence). The CDR3 bases are TGTGCCAGCAGCTTTCAAGGCAACTCCTACGAGCAGTACTTC. Residues: CASSFQGNSYEQYF. Combining the CDR3 with reference TRBV7-9 and TRBJ2-7 gives the whole variable domain DTGVSQNPRHKITKRGQNVTFRCDPISEHNRLYWYRQTLGQGPEFLTYFQNEAQLEKSRLLSDRFSAERPKGSFSTLEIQRTEQGDSAMYLCASSFQGNSYEQYFGPGTRLTVT.

The rearrangement joins TRBV7-9 to TRBJ2-3; D not resolved. V was trimmed by 2 bases and J by 5 bases, leaving 2 bases between them. The V gene's germline CDR1 is SEHNR and CDR2 FQNEAQ (reference sequence). The CDR3 totals 11 residues. CDR3 in amino acids: CASSLRDTQYF. CDR3 nucleotides: TGTGCCAGCAGCTTAAGAGATACGCAGTATTTT. Filled out from reference TRBV7-9 and TRBJ2-3, the complete variable domain reads DTGVSQNPRHKITKRGQNVTFRCDPISEHNRLYWYRQTLGQGPEFLTYFQNEAQLEKSRLLSDRFSAERPKGSFSTLEIQRTEQGDSAMYLCASSLRDTQYFGPGTRLTVL.

This clone was observed a handful of times. The genes are TRBV2 and TRBJ2-1, with unresolved D. The germline V and J ends were trimmed by 2 bases and 8 bases, with 4 bases remaining between them. The CDR3 sequence is 11 residues long. CDR1 SNHLY and CDR2 FYNNEI come from the germline V gene. CDR3 residues: CASSEFDEQFF. CDR3 in DNA: TGTGCCAGCAGTGAATTCGATGAGCAGTTCTTC.